These 30 T cell receptor beta chains share one sample of origin, sequenced in a study of T cells after yellow fever vaccination. TCRdb analysed the 5' RACE reads with MiXCR anew, one entry per CDR3 protein. The sample has some 500,000 distinct CDR3 sequences; roughly 14% are singletons. This specimen was PBMCs, taken on the day of the yellow fever booster vaccination. These receptors originate from a man in his thirties or forties who received the YFV17D yellow fever vaccine.

The rearrangement joins TRBV5-6 to TRBJ2-2; D is possibly TRBD2 (6 bases). Germline CDR1 reads SGHDT; CDR2 reads YYEEEE. Trimming shortened V by 0 bases and J by 2 bases, and 14 bases separated the two germline ends. The length of the CDR3 is 17 residues. The CDR3 sequence is CASSLAASVYNTGELFF. CDR3 in DNA: TGTGCCAGCAGCTTGGCGGCTAGCGTTTATAACACCGGGGAGCTGTTTTTT.

This clonotype was found a few times. The chain couples TRBV25-1 to TRBJ1-4; no firm D call. Germline CDR1 MGHDK, CDR2 SYGVNS. Trimming removed 5 bases from V and 7 bases from J, with 14 bases in between. CDR3 length: 14 amino acids. The CDR3 sequence: CASSHWGLTEKLFF. CDR3 DNA: TGTGCCAGCAGTCACTGGGGTCTCACTGAAAAACTGTTTTTT.

This clonotype came up a few times. The chain recombines TRBV12-3 or TRBV12-4 with TRBJ1-5; D call uncertain. Deletions cut 3 bases from V and 6 bases from J, with 15 bases between. CDR3 length: 15 residues. The CDR3 protein is CASSFSWGGSQPQHF. In DNA form, the CDR3 reads TGTGCCAGCAGTTTCAGTTGGGGTGGGAGTCAGCCCCAGCATTTT.

This clonotype was picked up a small number of times. The rearrangement joins TRBV29-1 to TRBJ1-2, with D hard to call. Trimming stripped 4 bases from V and 8 bases from J, with 14 bases between. Germline CDR1 and CDR2: SQVTM and ANQGSEA. The CDR3 totals 12 residues. The DNA of the CDR3 is TGCAGCGTTGGGTCAGGTCTCAGGGGCTACACCTTC. Translation: CSVGSGLRGYTF.

This clonotype was observed a few times. V gene TRBV20-1 combines with J gene TRBJ2-3; D call uncertain. Deletions cut 0 bases from V and 7 bases from J, with 11 bases between. This CDR3 region has 13 residues. In germline, CDR1 is DFQATT, CDR2 SNEGSKA (reference sequence). The CDR3 loop is CSAREAGLNTQYF. The DNA of the CDR3 is TGCAGTGCTAGAGAGGCAGGTTTAAATACGCAGTATTTT.

CDR3 sequence: CASSLGDRPLGDTQYF. In nucleotides, the CDR3 is TGCGCCAGCAGCTTGGGGGACAGACCCCTAGGGGATACGCAGTATTTT. The rearrangement joins TRBV5-1 to TRBJ2-3; 7 positions agree with TRBD1. V lost 0 bases and J lost 6; bases outside the gene matches: 10. The CDR3 is 16 residues long. From germline, CDR1 is SGHRS and CDR2 YFSETQ.

This clonotype was seen a handful of times. The chain joins TRBV3-1 to TRBJ2-3, with 8 bases fitting TRBD2. CDR1 LGHDT and CDR2 YNNKEL come from the germline V gene (reference sequence). This CDR3 spans 17 amino acids. Trimming cost V 1 base and J 0 bases; bases outside gene matches: 6. CDR3 nucleotides: TGTGCCAGCAGCCAAGTTGGAGCGGGAGATAGCACAGATACGCAGTATTTT. Translated, it gives CASSQVGAGDSTDTQYF.

This clonotype has more than one count but fewer than ten. The rearrangement links TRBV5-5 to TRBJ2-7; TRBD1 might be the D (6 bases). Germline assignment: CDR1 SGHKS and CDR2 YYEKEE (reference sequence). There are 16 residues in the CDR3. Between the trimmed V and J ends, which lost 2 bases and 2 bases, there was a span of 17 bases. The CDR3 loop is CASSLGNHRVPYEQYF. The DNA for the CDR3 is TGTGCCAGCAGCTTAGGGAACCACAGGGTACCCTACGAGCAGTACTTC. The variable domain in full, with the rest retrieved from reference TRBV5-5 and TRBJ2-7, is DAGVTQSPTHLIKTRGQQVTLRCSPISGHKSVSWYQQVLGQGPQFIFQYYEKEERGRGNFPDRFSARQFPNYSSELNVNALLLGDSALYLCASSLGNHRVPYEQYFGPGTRLTVT.

This clonotype was counted between two and nine times. The chain couples TRBV7-2 to TRBJ1-1; no firm D call. The CDR3 consists of 16 residues. The germline V gene encodes CDR1 SGHTA and CDR2 FQGNSA. The V and J ends lost 1 base and 0 bases respectively, with 12 bases between them. Here the CDR3 reads CASSLGGRLLNTEAFF. CDR3 coding DNA: TGTGCCAGCAGCTTAGGGGGTCGGCTGCTGAACACTGAAGCTTTCTTT.

This clonotype was observed many times. The chain carries TRBV27 and TRBJ2-3; 7 bases are a match to TRBD2. The V and J ends lost 6 bases and 2 bases, in that order; junction bases with no gene match: 14. This CDR3 region has 17 residues. Germline CDR1 reads MNHEY; CDR2 reads SMNVEV (reference sequence). DNA of the CDR3: TGTGCCAGCAGCCGATCGGGCGGCGGGAGCTTCACAGATACGCAGTATTTT. Residues: CASSRSGGGSFTDTQYF.

There are a few counts of this clonotype. The V call is TRBV9, the J call TRBJ2-1; weak D call: TRBD2 (6 bases). There are 15 residues in the CDR3. The germline V and J ends were trimmed by 2 bases and 10 bases, with 19 bases remaining between them. The germline V gene has CDR1 SGDLS and CDR2 YYNGEE. The CDR3, as DNA: TGTGCCAGCAGCGTGCGGGAACCCCGATATAGGGAGCAGTTCTTC. It yields the protein CASSVREPRYREQFF.

This clonotype was observed a few times. V gene TRBV28 combines with J gene TRBJ2-3; D not resolved. CDR1 is MDHEN and CDR2 is SYDVKM in the germline V gene. Between the trimmed V and J ends, which lost 5 bases and 6 bases, there was a span of 6 bases. This CDR3 has 11 residues. The DNA of the CDR3 is TGTGCCAGCAGTCGAGTGGATACGCAGTATTTT. Translated, it gives CASSRVDTQYF. The full variable domain, completed using reference TRBV28 and TRBJ2-3, is DVKVTQSSRYLVKRTGEKVFLECVQDMDHENMFWYRQDPGLGLRLIYFSYDVKMKEKGDIPEGYSVSREKKERFSLILESASTNQTSMYLCASSRVDTQYFGPGTRLTVL.

This clonotype was seen more than once but under ten times. DNA for the CDR3: TGTGCCAGCATGGACACTCCCTACAATGAGCAGTTCTTC. Translating it yields CASMDTPYNEQFF. The chain is built from TRBV2 and TRBJ2-1; TRBD1 might be the D (5 bases). This CDR3 has 13 amino acids. Trimming removed 7 bases from V and 2 bases from J, with 9 bases in between. Looked up from germline, CDR1 is SNHLY and CDR2 is FYNNEI.

This clonotype has only a few counts. V and J are TRBV20-1 and TRBJ2-1; TRBD1 aligns across 9 bases. Germline CDR1 is DFQATT and CDR2 is SNEGSKA (reference sequence). The CDR3 consists of 16 residues. Trimming cost V 1 base and J 0 bases; bases outside gene matches: 4. The CDR3 loop is CSARVQGASSYNEQFF. CDR3 DNA sequence: TGCAGTGCTAGAGTACAGGGGGCAAGCTCCTACAATGAGCAGTTCTTC.

This clonotype was counted a few times. V usage is TRBV20-1 and J usage is TRBJ2-5; the match to TRBD1 covers 7 bases. The germline V gene has CDR1 DFQATT and CDR2 SNEGSKA (reference sequence). V lost 5 bases, J lost 4 bases, and 7 bases stayed unmatched. The CDR3 has 13 amino acids. CDR3 region: CSAEKGARETQYF. Here the CDR3 DNA reads TGCAGTGCTGAGAAGGGGGCGAGAGAGACCCAGTACTTC.

The CDR3 coding sequence is TGCGCCAGCAACGGGAACGCGGGAGGGCCCTACGAGCAGTACTTC. Translated: CASNGNAGGPYEQYF. V usage is TRBV5-1 and J usage is TRBJ2-7; 9 bases map to TRBD2. This CDR3 has 15 amino acids. Germline assignment: CDR1 SGHRS and CDR2 YFSETQ. The ends lost 6 bases at V and 2 bases at J; junction bases unmatched: 9.

This clonotype appeared a few times. V usage is TRBV7-2 and J usage is TRBJ2-7; perhaps TRBD1 as D (6 bases). Germline values: CDR1 SGHTA, CDR2 FQGNSA. Trimming shortened V by 5 bases and J by 0 bases, and 14 bases separated the two germline ends. This CDR3 comprises 15 residues. The chain's CDR3 is CASSPRQALSYEQYF. The CDR3 DNA reads TGTGCCAGCAGCCCGCGACAGGCCCTCTCCTACGAGCAGTACTTC. Full variable domain (remainder filled in from reference TRBV7-2 and TRBJ2-7): GAGVSQSPSNKVTEKGKDVELRCDPISGHTALYWYRQSLGQGLEFLIYFQGNSAPDKSGLPSDRFSAERTGGSVSTLTIQRTQQEDSAVYLCASSPRQALSYEQYFGPGTRLTVT.

The chain has TRBV4-3 and TRBJ2-3, with no clear D. Germline CDR1 reads LGHNA; CDR2 reads YSLEER. The germline V and J ends were trimmed by 0 bases and 4 bases, with 8 bases remaining between them. The CDR3 runs to 14 residues. CDR3 sequence (DNA): TGCGCCAGCAGCCAAGACCACCTTGCAGATACGCAGTATTTT. Amino acids: CASSQDHLADTQYF.

V usage is TRBV12-3 or TRBV12-4 and J usage is TRBJ2-7; TRBD2 aligns across 7 bases. Trimming took 3 bases from V and 4 from J; bases not matched to a gene: 3. There are 13 residues in the CDR3. The CDR3 loop reads CASSFWGGYEQYF. The CDR3 DNA is TGTGCCAGCAGTTTCTGGGGAGGGTACGAGCAGTACTTC.

This rearrangement joins TRBV29-1 to TRBJ1-1; no firm D call. Per germline, CDR1 SQVTM and CDR2 ANQGSEA. V lost 6 bases to trimming and J lost 4 bases, with 9 bases between them. The CDR3 loop spans 11 amino acids. CDR3 in amino acids: CSVRLGTEAFF. CDR3 bases: TGCAGCGTCAGGCTCGGCACTGAAGCTTTCTTT.

This chain connects TRBV11-2 to TRBJ2-3; 13 bases map to TRBD2. V lost 4 bases and J lost 14; bases outside the gene matches: 6. CDR1 is SGHAT and CDR2 is FQNNGV in the germline V gene. There are 13 residues in the CDR3. CDR3 DNA: TGTGCCAGCAGCTCGGGACTAGCGGGGACCCCGTATTTT. Encoded protein: CASSSGLAGTPYF. The whole variable domain, filled in from reference TRBV11-2 and TRBJ2-3, reads EAGVAQSPRYKIIEKRQSVAFWCNPISGHATLYWYQQILGQGPKLLIQFQNNGVVDDSQLPKDRFSAERLKGVDSTLKIQPAKLEDSAVYLCASSSGLAGTPYFGPGTRLTVL.

The V call is TRBV20-1, the J call TRBJ2-5, with TRBD2 identical over 9 bases. Germline CDR1 is DFQATT and CDR2 is SNEGSKA (reference sequence). J was trimmed by 3 bases and V by 1 base; bases with no gene match: 18. The CDR3 consists of 19 residues. The CDR3 protein is CSARGMAREGTEIEETQYF. The CDR3 DNA reads TGCAGTGCTAGAGGAATGGCGCGGGAGGGCACGGAGATTGAAGAGACCCAGTACTTC.

This clonotype occurred a few times. The chain recombines TRBV7-9 with TRBJ2-5; a weak D match, TRBD2 (6 bases). Germline CDR1 is SEHNR and CDR2 is FQNEAQ (reference sequence). This CDR3 contains 16 residues. V gave up 5 bases and J gave up 3 bases, with 19 bases separating them. The CDR3, as DNA: TGTGCCAGCAGCGAGCGGGCTCCTAGCTCCGAAGAGACCCAGTACTTC. It translates to CASSERAPSSEETQYF. Full variable domain (rest looked up from reference TRBV7-9 and TRBJ2-5): DTGVSQNPRHKITKRGQNVTFRCDPISEHNRLYWYRQTLGQGPEFLTYFQNEAQLEKSRLLSDRFSAERPKGSFSTLEIQRTEQGDSAMYLCASSERAPSSEETQYFGPGTRLLVL.

V and J are TRBV10-3 and TRBJ1-2; D is unclear. This CDR3 is built from 13 residues. Germline loops: CDR1 ENHRY, CDR2 SYGVKD. V was clipped by 11 bases and J by 6 bases, with 19 bases between them. The CDR3 reads CAVTWGKLDGYTF. The CDR3 DNA sequence: TGTGCCGTCACCTGGGGAAAATTGGATGGCTACACCTTC.

The sample holds one count of this clonotype. CDR3 region: CASSIHLGAPYGYTF. Written as DNA, the CDR3 is TGTGCCAGTAGTATACACTTAGGAGCGCCCTATGGCTACACCTTC. The V and J genes are TRBV19 and TRBJ1-2; D is unclear. The CDR3 covers 15 residues. V was cut by 2 bases and J by 4 bases, with 14 bases left in between. From germline, CDR1 is LNHDA and CDR2 SQIVND (reference sequence).

This clonotype has a handful of counts. V and J are TRBV5-1 and TRBJ2-3; D is perhaps TRBD1 or TRBD2 (5 bases each). The CDR3 consists of 16 residues. CDR1 and CDR2 (germline): SGHRS, YFSETQ. Trimming left V 4 bases short and J 1 base short, with 16 bases between. This CDR3 reads CASSAHWGSGTDTQYF. The CDR3 DNA follows: TGCGCCAGCAGCGCCCATTGGGGGTCAGGCACAGATACGCAGTATTTT. Looking up the rest from reference TRBV5-1 and TRBJ2-3 gives the full variable domain: KAGVTQTPRYLIKTRGQQVTLSCSPISGHRSVSWYQQTPGQGLQFLFEYFSETQRNKGNFPGRFSGRQFSNSRSEMNVSTLELGDSALYLCASSAHWGSGTDTQYFGPGTRLTVL.

This clonotype turned up a few times. This chain connects TRBV7-2 to TRBJ2-1, with 8 bases that match TRBD2. The V segment lost 6 bases and the J segment 9 bases; nucleotides outside the gene matches: 19. Germline CDR1 is SGHTA and CDR2 is FQGNSA. The length of the CDR3 is 17 residues. CDR3 protein: CASRPFSGTRVLGEQFF. DNA for the CDR3: TGTGCCAGCAGACCATTCAGTGGGACTAGGGTTCTAGGTGAGCAGTTCTTC.

This clonotype was observed a handful of times. The chain recombines TRBV10-3 with TRBJ1-5; possibly TRBD1 for D (5 bases). V was trimmed by 0 bases and J by 2 bases, leaving 5 bases between them. Germline CDR1 ENHRY, CDR2 SYGVKD. This CDR3 comprises 14 residues. DNA for the CDR3: TGTGCCATCAGTGAGTCGACAGGCAATCAGCCCCAGCATTTT. This sequence encodes CAISESTGNQPQHF.

The CDR3 DNA is TGTGCCAGCAGCGGGGACAGCCGCAATCAGCCCCAGCATTTT. Translating gives CASSGDSRNQPQHF. The chain couples TRBV7-9 to TRBJ1-5; 7 bases are shared with TRBD1. The CDR3 has 14 amino acids. The V gene end was trimmed by 5 bases and the J gene end by 2 bases; junction bases not matched to a gene: 3. Germline CDR1 is SEHNR and CDR2 is FQNEAQ (reference sequence).

A few counts support this clonotype. The CDR3 bases are TGTGCCAGCAGTTCGGGGAACCGTGGAAACACCATATATTTT. Translating it yields CASSSGNRGNTIYF. The V gene is TRBV27, the J gene TRBJ1-3; D not certain. The V end lost 4 bases, the J end lost 3 bases, and 10 bases lay between the germline ends. CDR1 is MNHEY, CDR2 SMNVEV, per germline (reference sequence). The CDR3 runs 14 residues.